This entry lists 30 T cell receptor beta chains sequenced from one sample in a study of blood T cell repertoires in COVID-19. Clones were read by immunoSEQ multiplex PCR, and TCRdb kept only the in-frame ones, dropping some. The sample holds around 280,000 clones, approximately 83% seen once. Sequenced: peripheral blood. The receptors stem from a woman aged 25 to 39 who had recovered from COVID-19.

This chain connects TRBV18 to TRBJ2-7; 11 nucleotides agree with TRBD1. J was trimmed by 0 bases and V by 4 bases; bases with no gene match: 8. The CDR3 consists of 17 residues. Germline CDR1 KGHSH, CDR2 LQKENI. The DNA for the CDR3 is TGTGCCAGCTCACAACTTCCCGGGACAGGGGGCTCCTACGAGCAGTACTTC. Protein product: CASSQLPGTGGSYEQYF.

The rearrangement joins TRBV10-3 to TRBJ1-1, with TRBD1 identical over 7 bases. There are 14 residues in the CDR3. The germline gives CDR1 ENHRY, CDR2 SYGVKD. V was pared by 0 bases and J by 4 bases, with 2 bases of the junction left unmatched. This CDR3 is CAISESRDSTEAFF. The CDR3 DNA reads TGTGCCATCAGTGAGTCCCGGGACAGCACTGAAGCTTTCTTT.

This chain joins TRBV5-1 and TRBJ2-3; D is ambiguous. Germline V gives CDR1 SGHRS, CDR2 YFSETQ. The CDR3 is 12 residues long. The ends were cut back, 0 bases at V and 6 bases at J, with 5 bases in the middle. Written as DNA, the CDR3 is TGCGCCAGCAGCTTGGAAACTGATACGCAGTATTTT. It yields the protein CASSLETDTQYF.

The CDR3 region is CASSAPGAFNQPQHF. The CDR3 DNA reads TGTGCCAGCAGTGCCCCAGGGGCGTTTAATCAGCCCCAGCATTTT. The genes are TRBV28 and TRBJ1-5; D is possibly TRBD1 (6 bases). V was pared by 5 bases and J by 4 bases, with 15 bases between. Germline loops: CDR1 MDHEN, CDR2 SYDVKM. The CDR3 spans 15 residues. Full variable domain (remainder filled in from reference TRBV28 and TRBJ1-5): DVKVTQSSRYLVKRTGEKVFLECVQDMDHENMFWYRQDPGLGLRLIYFSYDVKMKEKGDIPEGYSVSREKKERFSLILESASTNQTSMYLCASSAPGAFNQPQHFGDGTRLSIL.

This sequence joins TRBV7-9 and TRBJ2-5, with 15 bases lining up with TRBD2. CDR3 length equals 19 residues. Losses at the gene ends were 5 bases for V and 5 bases for J; bases not matched to a gene: 15. Germline V gives CDR1 SEHNR, CDR2 FQNEAQ (reference sequence). In nucleotides, the CDR3 is TGTGCCAGCAGCATCAGCTCAAGGACTAGCGGGAGGGTCTGGGAGACCCAGTACTTC. Its translation is CASSISSRTSGRVWETQYF. The complete variable domain, with remaining parts taken from reference TRBV7-9 and TRBJ2-5, reads DTGVSQNPRHKITKRGQNVTFRCDPISEHNRLYWYRQTLGQGPEFLTYFQNEAQLEKSRLLSDRFSAERPKGSFSTLEIQRTEQGDSAMYLCASSISSRTSGRVWETQYFGPGTRLLVL.

The chain joins TRBV14 to TRBJ2-2; D is unresolved. The length of the CDR3 is 17 residues. V was cut by 4 bases and J by 7 bases, with 22 bases left in between. From germline, CDR1 is SGHDN and CDR2 FVKESK. CDR3 region: CASSLDMLPSMGGELFF. Written as DNA, the CDR3 is TGTGCCAGCAGCCTTGACATGCTCCCGAGTATGGGCGGGGAGCTGTTTTTT.

V gene TRBV23-1 combines with J gene TRBJ1-6; D remains unclear. TRBV23-1 falls under the ORF class, with uncertain function. This CDR3 has 15 amino acids. Trimming took 8 bases from V and 0 from J, leaving 11 bases between them. The CDR3 DNA reads TGCGCCAGCTACCGGGATAGCTCCTATAATTCACCCCTCCACTTT. This codes for CASYRDSSYNSPLHF.

This chain links TRBV19 with TRBJ2-3; the D gene is possibly TRBD2 (5 bases). Trimming pared 5 bases from V and 1 base from J, leaving 16 bases between. Looked up from germline, CDR1 is LNHDA and CDR2 is SQIVND (reference sequence). The CDR3 spans 16 residues. As DNA, the CDR3 is TGTGCCAGTAGTCCATTAAGGGTGGAGGGCACAGATACGCAGTATTTT. Protein product: CASSPLRVEGTDTQYF.

This rearrangement joins TRBV6-5 to TRBJ1-5, with 9 nucleotides matching TRBD1. The CDR3 covers 14 residues. V lost 6 bases and J lost 10; bases outside the gene matches: 10. The germline gives CDR1 MNHEY, CDR2 SVGAGI. CDR3 in DNA: TGTGCCAGCAGCTCGGACAGGGGACGATTCCCCCAGCATTTT. As protein: CASSSDRGRFPQHF.

This sequence joins TRBV14 and TRBJ2-3; 9 nucleotides align to TRBD1. From germline, CDR1 is SGHDN and CDR2 FVKESK. After removal of 1 base from V and 7 bases from J, the junction contained 9 bases not matched to a gene. The CDR3 runs 16 residues. The CDR3 loop reads CASSQVQGAVQNTQYF. CDR3 DNA sequence: TGTGCCAGCAGCCAAGTACAGGGGGCAGTTCAGAATACGCAGTATTTT.

The chain has TRBV29-1 and TRBJ2-5; D is perhaps TRBD2 (6 bases). The CDR3 is 14 amino acids. Germline V gene lookup returns CDR1 SQVTM and CDR2 ANQGSEA. Trimming stripped 7 bases from V and 5 bases from J, with 20 bases between. The CDR3 nucleotides read TGCAGCGCGCCCCCGGAACTAGCTGGGGAGACCCAGTACTTC. Amino acids: CSAPPELAGETQYF. The full variable domain, rest sourced from reference TRBV29-1 and TRBJ2-5, is SAVISQKPSRDICQRGTSLTIQCQVDSQVTMMFWYRQQPGQSLTLIATANQGSEATYESGFVIDKFPISRPNLTFSTLTVSNMSPEDSSIYLCSAPPELAGETQYFGPGTRLLVL.

The V and J genes are TRBV27 and TRBJ2-7; 9 nucleotides line up with TRBD2. This CDR3 comprises 15 residues. The germline gives CDR1 MNHEY, CDR2 SMNVEV (reference sequence). With 7 bases clipped from V and 3 bases from J, the junction kept 10 bases outside the gene matches. The chain's CDR3 is CASTQGLAGNYEQYF. CDR3 bases: TGTGCCAGCACTCAGGGGCTAGCGGGAAACTACGAGCAGTACTTC.

The chain uses TRBV7-9 and TRBJ2-1; D possibly corresponds to TRBD2 (5 bases). Germline-derived CDR1 and CDR2 are SEHNR and FQNEAQ (reference sequence). The CDR3 length is 14 residues. V was cut by 6 bases and J by 3 bases, with 12 bases left in between. This CDR3 is CASSTSSYYNEQFF. The CDR3 DNA sequence: TGTGCCAGCAGTACTAGTTCCTACTACAATGAGCAGTTCTTC.

The chain employs TRBV6-2 or TRBV6-3 and TRBJ1-2; maybe TRBD1 (5 bases). Looked up from germline, CDR1 is MNHEY and CDR2 is SVGEGT. Trimming took off 3 bases at V and 7 bases at J, with 15 bases between the two ends. This CDR3 has 14 amino acids. In nucleotides, the CDR3 is TGTGCCAGCAGTTATATCCTCCTTAGGGGTGGCTACACCTTC. This encodes CASSYILLRGGYTF.

The chain couples TRBV18 to TRBJ1-2, with TRBD1 matching over 8 bases. Per the germline V gene, CDR1 is KGHSH and CDR2 is LQKENI. The CDR3 has 14 amino acids. The trim removed 3 bases at V and 8 bases at J, leaving 8 bases unmatched. Here the CDR3 DNA reads TGTGCCAGCTCACCCGACACCAGGGGGCACGGCTACACCTTC. It is translated as CASSPDTRGHGYTF.

This rearrangement joins TRBV4-1 to TRBJ2-2; 14 bases match TRBD2. CDR3 length equals 17 residues. Germline CDR1 MGHRA, CDR2 YSYEKL. With V trimmed by 4 bases and J by 5 bases, 6 bases remained unmatched. Here the CDR3 DNA reads TGCGCCAGCAGCCTCGGGACTAGCGGGAGAGGGACCGGGGAGCTGTTTTTT. Amino acid sequence: CASSLGTSGRGTGELFF.

This chain links TRBV19 with TRBJ1-2; 9 positions match TRBD1. With V trimmed by 5 bases and J by 8 bases, 9 bases remained unmatched. The CDR3 length is 14 residues. Germline V gives CDR1 LNHDA, CDR2 SQIVND (reference sequence). DNA of the CDR3: TGTGCCAGTAGTTTCCGGACAGGGGTATTGGGCTACACCTTC. Translation: CASSFRTGVLGYTF.

The rearrangement joins TRBV4-1 to TRBJ1-2; D is unclear. This CDR3 region has 14 residues. Trimming removed 1 base from V and 2 bases from J, with 8 bases in between. Germline V gene lookup returns CDR1 MGHRA and CDR2 YSYEKL. CDR3: CASSQVGINYGYTF. The CDR3 bases are TGCGCCAGCAGCCAAGTGGGCATAAACTATGGCTACACCTTC.

The chain couples TRBV5-4 to TRBJ2-7; the D is unclear. Per the germline V gene, CDR1 is SGHNT and CDR2 is YYREEE (reference sequence). This CDR3 is 15 amino acids long. V was pared by 4 bases and J by 0 bases, with 14 bases between. The CDR3 loop reads CASSPALLSSYEQYF. The CDR3 DNA is TGTGCCAGCAGCCCGGCGTTACTAAGCTCCTACGAGCAGTACTTC.

This clone has a single count. This chain connects TRBV13 to TRBJ2-1; 9 bases are shared with TRBD1. The V segment lost 4 bases and the J segment 8 bases; nucleotides outside the gene matches: 9. Germline loops: CDR1 PRHDT, CDR2 FYEKMQ (reference sequence). This CDR3 is 15 amino acids long. CDR3 sequence: CASSSPDRGNHEQFF. The CDR3 DNA sequence: TGTGCCAGCAGCTCCCCGGACAGGGGTAATCATGAGCAGTTCTTC.

This chain connects TRBV5-8 to TRBJ2-2; 13 bases are shared with TRBD2. CDR1 SGHTS and CDR2 YDEGEE come from the germline V gene. CDR3 length: 18 residues. The V segment lost 2 bases and the J segment 4 bases; nucleotides outside the gene matches: 8. The DNA of the CDR3 is TGTGCCAGCAGCTTCGAGGTTCGGACTAGCGGGGGCACCGGGGAGCTGTTTTTT. Translation: CASSFEVRTSGGTGELFF.

The V and J genes are TRBV27 and TRBJ2-1; D remains unclear. Germline V lookup: CDR1 MNHEY, CDR2 SMNVEV (reference sequence). The V end lost 6 bases, the J end lost 5 bases, and 5 bases lay between the germline ends. The CDR3 totals 11 residues. In nucleotides, the CDR3 is TGTGCCAGCAGACAAAACAATGAGCAGTTCTTC. Translated: CASRQNNEQFF.

The genes are TRBV6-5 and TRBJ2-3; D remains unclear. Trimming shortened V by 6 bases and J by 7 bases, and 11 bases separated the two germline ends. The CDR3 runs to 12 residues. The germline gives CDR1 MNHEY, CDR2 SVGAGI. Here the CDR3 reads CASRTGSNTQYF. CDR3 in DNA: TGTGCCAGCAGGACCGGGTCCAATACGCAGTATTTT.

V and J are TRBV6-5 and TRBJ1-5, with TRBD1 as a possible D gene (5 bases). CDR1 and CDR2 (germline): MNHEY, SVGAGI. V shed 6 bases and J shed 2 bases, with 11 bases lying between them. The length of the CDR3 is 14 residues. CDR3 residues: CASRAGLGNQPQHF. In DNA, the CDR3 is TGTGCCAGCAGGGCAGGGTTGGGCAATCAGCCCCAGCATTTT.

The rearrangement joins TRBV7-9 to TRBJ2-3, with D perhaps matching TRBD1 (6 bases). V was clipped by 4 bases and J by 4 bases, with 12 bases between them. This CDR3 region has 14 residues. In germline, CDR1 is SEHNR, CDR2 FQNEAQ (reference sequence). The chain's CDR3 is CASSWGRGADTQYF. DNA of the CDR3: TGTGCCAGCAGCTGGGGCAGGGGCGCAGATACGCAGTATTTT.

The rearrangement uses TRBV9 and TRBJ2-1; D is perhaps TRBD2 (6 bases). From germline, CDR1 is SGDLS and CDR2 YYNGEE. The V end was cut by 0 bases, the J end by 2 bases, with 12 bases between. The CDR3 sequence is 16 residues long. The CDR3 bases are TGTGCCAGCAGCGTAGGGGTAGCGGCAGCCTACAATGAGCAGTTCTTC. Encoded protein: CASSVGVAAAYNEQFF.

The rearrangement uses TRBV11-2 and TRBJ2-3, with 10 bases aligning to TRBD2. From germline, CDR1 is SGHAT and CDR2 FQNNGV. The CDR3 contains 17 residues. The J segment lost 0 bases and the V segment lost 5 bases, leaving 8 bases of the junction unmatched. CDR3 loop: CASSPLLGLASTDTQYF. CDR3 DNA: TGTGCCAGCAGCCCGCTTCTGGGACTAGCGAGCACAGATACGCAGTATTTT.

V usage is TRBV27 and J usage is TRBJ2-6; D remains unclear. The V and J ends lost 6 bases and 1 base respectively, with 7 bases between them. CDR1 and CDR2 (germline): MNHEY, SMNVEV (reference sequence). The CDR3 length is 14 residues. The CDR3 coding sequence is TGTGCCAGCAGCCATTTTTCTGGGGCCAACGTCCTGACTTTC. Amino acid sequence: CASSHFSGANVLTF.

The rearrangement links TRBV10-3 to TRBJ1-1; 10 bases are shared with TRBD1. CDR3 length: 14 residues. Per germline, CDR1 ENHRY and CDR2 SYGVKD. The trim removed 6 bases at V and 5 bases at J, leaving 6 bases unmatched. The CDR3 reads CAISRQGATTEAFF. CDR3 DNA sequence: TGTGCCATCAGCAGACAGGGGGCGACGACTGAAGCTTTCTTT.

The gene calls are TRBV6-5 and TRBJ2-5, with D perhaps TRBD1 (5 bases). Trimming removed 4 bases at V and 5 bases at J, with 20 bases between. Germline values: CDR1 MNHEY, CDR2 SVGAGI. The CDR3 totals 16 residues. CDR3 sequence: CASSWGRSSGIETQYF. DNA of the CDR3: TGTGCCAGCAGTTGGGGAAGGAGCTCAGGGATCGAGACCCAGTACTTC.